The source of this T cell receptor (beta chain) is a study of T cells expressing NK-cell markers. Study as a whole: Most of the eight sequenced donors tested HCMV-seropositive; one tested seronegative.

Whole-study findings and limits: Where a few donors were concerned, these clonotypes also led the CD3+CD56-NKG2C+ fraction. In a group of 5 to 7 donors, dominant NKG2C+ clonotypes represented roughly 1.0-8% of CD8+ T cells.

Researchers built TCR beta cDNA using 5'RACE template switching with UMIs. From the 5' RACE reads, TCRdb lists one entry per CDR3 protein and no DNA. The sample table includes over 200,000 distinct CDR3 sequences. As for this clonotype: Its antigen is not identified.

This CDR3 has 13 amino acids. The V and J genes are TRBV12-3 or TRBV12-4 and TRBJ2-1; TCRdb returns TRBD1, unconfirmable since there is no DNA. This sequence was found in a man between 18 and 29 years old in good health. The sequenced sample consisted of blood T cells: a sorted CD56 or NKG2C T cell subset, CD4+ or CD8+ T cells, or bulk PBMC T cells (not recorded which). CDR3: CASTFRQTNEQFF.